This T cell receptor beta chain appears in the sequencing data of a study of CD4 T cells in relation to SARS-CoV-2 and coronaviruses. Study observations and caveats: SARS-CoV-2-driven expansion was significantly weaker in crossreactive than monoreactive clones.

From germline, CDR1 is KGHSH and CDR2 LQKENI. With 3 bases clipped from V and 2 bases from J, the junction kept 3 bases outside the gene matches. CDR3 size: 15 residues. The data were produced by immunoSEQ multiplex PCR, yet TCRdb's version contains in-frame clones alone and is incomplete. The sample includes about 70,000 clones, 80% to 90% of them seen just once. Regarding this clone: Its antigen remains unidentified.

CD4+ T cells from unexposed donors were obtained before the COVID-19 pandemic (2011-2018). The sample consisted of memory CD4+ T cells from PBMCs. The sequence derives from a human donor in good health. The rearrangement links TRBV18 to TRBJ2-1; TRBD1 matches at 8 bases. The CDR3 DNA reads TGTGCCAGCTCACCGGACAGGGAAACCTACAATGAGCAGTTCTTC. As protein: CASSPDRETYNEQFF.